This TCR beta chain was sequenced in a study of control samples from healthy donors and cancer patients. Germline loops: CDR1 SGHTA, CDR2 FQGNSA. The J segment lost 6 bases and the V segment lost 5 bases, leaving 8 bases of the junction unmatched. The CDR3 extends over 14 amino acids. Repertoires were generated with immunoSEQ multiplex PCR, while TCRdb's copy carries only in-frame clones and drops some. Of around 120,000 clones listed, about nine tenths were seen once; the top ten hold more than 6.5%. The chain carries TRBV7-2 and TRBJ2-7, with 9 bases aligning to TRBD1. Sample: blood. This sequence was found in a middle-aged man in good health. CDR3 in amino acids: CASSLRTGDGEQYF. The CDR3 DNA follows: TGTGCCAGCAGCCTACGGACAGGGGACGGCGAGCAGTACTTC.